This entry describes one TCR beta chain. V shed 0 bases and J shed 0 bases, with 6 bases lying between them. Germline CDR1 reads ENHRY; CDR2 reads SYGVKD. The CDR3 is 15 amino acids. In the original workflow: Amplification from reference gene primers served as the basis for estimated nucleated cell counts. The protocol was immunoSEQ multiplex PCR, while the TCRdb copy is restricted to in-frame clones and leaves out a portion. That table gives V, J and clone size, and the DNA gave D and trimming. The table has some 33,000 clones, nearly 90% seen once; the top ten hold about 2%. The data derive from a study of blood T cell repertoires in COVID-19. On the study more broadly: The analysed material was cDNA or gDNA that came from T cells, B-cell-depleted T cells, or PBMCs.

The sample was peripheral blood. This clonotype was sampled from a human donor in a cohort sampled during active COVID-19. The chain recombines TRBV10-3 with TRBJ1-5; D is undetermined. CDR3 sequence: CAISESQSSNQPQHF. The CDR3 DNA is TGTGCCATCAGTGAGTCACAGAGTAGCAATCAGCCCCAGCATTTT.